This T cell receptor beta chain emerged from a study of T cells after yellow fever vaccination. Study-level findings and limits: Subsequent to the booster, the majority of primary-vaccination clones reappeared (around 96% CD4, 85% to 90% CD8). Day 0 sorted memory subsets lacked detectable levels of almost all vaccine-responding clonotypes.

This clonotype was counted at least ten times. V shed 4 bases and J shed 5 bases, with 18 bases lying between them. CDR3 size: 15 residues. From germline, CDR1 is LGHDT and CDR2 YNNKEL (reference sequence). TCRdb independently ran MiXCR on the 5' RACE reads; one entry per CDR3 protein. There are some 4,500 distinct CDR3 sequences in the sample; about 4% occur only once, and around 64% lies in the top ten. The V call is TRBV3-1, the J call TRBJ2-7; D tentatively fits TRBD1 or TRBD2 (5 bases each). The clonotype originates from a man aged 25-45 years who received the YFV17D yellow fever vaccine. Here the sequenced sample was PBMCs, either bulk or a sorted T-cell subset (CD4+, CD8+, memory, or dextramer-sorted; not recorded which), taken 15 days after the yellow fever booster vaccination. The CDR3, as DNA: TGTGCCAGCAGCCTTTGGGACGTAGGAATGAACGAGCAGTACTTC. As protein: CASSLWDVGMNEQYF.